Detailed here is one T cell receptor beta chain. These data come from a study of blood T cell repertoires in COVID-19. As processed by the authors: Estimated nucleated cell counts came from reference gene primer amplification. The repertoire was sequenced with immunoSEQ multiplex PCR; TCRdb's copy has only in-frame clones and lacks some. The V and J calls and the clone size are those of that table, but D and trimming were determined from the DNA. The data contain about 270,000 clones, about 83% of them singletons. This sequence was found in a woman older than 75 with COVID-19, enrolled during active disease. Source material: peripheral blood.

The CDR3 DNA reads TGTGCCAGCAGCCAAGAGTCGGTAGCGGGGGGTGAAGAGACCCAGTACTTC. Translation gives CASSQESVAGGEETQYF. V is TRBV4-2 and J is TRBJ2-5, with 10 bases aligning to TRBD2. After removal of 0 bases from V and 3 bases from J, the junction contained 7 bases not matched to a gene. CDR3 length equals 17 residues. Germline loops: CDR1 LGHNA, CDR2 YNFKEQ.